This T cell receptor (beta chain) was identified in a study of CD4 T cells in relation to SARS-CoV-2 and coronaviruses. For this clone: What it recognizes is unknown.

From germline, CDR1 is SGHTA and CDR2 FQGNSA. V lost 4 bases and J lost 8, with 17 bases in between. CDR3 length equals 14 residues. The assay was immunoSEQ multiplex PCR, and TCRdb's table has in-frame clones only and misses some. The sample has 25,000 to 35,000 clones, more than 60% seen once. This chain uses TRBV7-2 with TRBJ1-1, with a weak D call TRBD1 (5 bases). The TCR was taken from an adult with COVID-19. Sequencing was done on a sample of memory CD4+ T cells from PBMCs, cultured in vitro. CDR3 coding DNA: TGTGCCAGCAGCTCCTTGAACAACCCAGGGGAAGCTTTCTTT. As protein: CASSSLNNPGEAFF.